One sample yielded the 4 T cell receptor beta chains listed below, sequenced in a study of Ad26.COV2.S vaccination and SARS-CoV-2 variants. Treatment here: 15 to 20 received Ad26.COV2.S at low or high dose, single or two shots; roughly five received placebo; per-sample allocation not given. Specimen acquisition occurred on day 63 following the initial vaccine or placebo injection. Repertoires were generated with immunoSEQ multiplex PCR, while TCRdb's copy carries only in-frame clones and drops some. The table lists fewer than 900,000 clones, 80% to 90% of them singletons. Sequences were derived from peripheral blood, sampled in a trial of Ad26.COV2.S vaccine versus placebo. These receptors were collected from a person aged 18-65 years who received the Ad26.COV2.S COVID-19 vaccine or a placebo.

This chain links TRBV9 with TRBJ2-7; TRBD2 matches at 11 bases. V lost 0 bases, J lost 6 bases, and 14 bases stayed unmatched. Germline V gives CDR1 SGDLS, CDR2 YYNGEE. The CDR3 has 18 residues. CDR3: CASSVGTVLAGGLGEQYF. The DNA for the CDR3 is TGTGCCAGCAGCGTAGGAACAGTCTTAGCGGGAGGGCTCGGCGAGCAGTACTTC.

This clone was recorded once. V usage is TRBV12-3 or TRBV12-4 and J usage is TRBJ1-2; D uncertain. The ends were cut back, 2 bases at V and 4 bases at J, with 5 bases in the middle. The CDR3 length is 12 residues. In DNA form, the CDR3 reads TGTGCCAGCAGTTTAACCGCCTATGGCTACACCTTC. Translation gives CASSLTAYGYTF.

The CDR3 sequence is CATSRSNTGELFF. CDR3 sequence (DNA): TGTGCCACCAGTAGGTCGAACACCGGGGAGCTGTTTTTT. This rearrangement joins TRBV24-1 to TRBJ2-2; no firm D call. This CDR3 has 13 amino acids. Trimming cost V 6 bases and J 0 bases, with 4 bases left between them. CDR1 and CDR2 from the germline V gene are KGHDR and SFDVKD.

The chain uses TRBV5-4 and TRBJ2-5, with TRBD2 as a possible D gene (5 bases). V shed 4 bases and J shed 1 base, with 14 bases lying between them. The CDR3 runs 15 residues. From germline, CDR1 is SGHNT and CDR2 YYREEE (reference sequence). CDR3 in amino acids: CASSPRGVSQETQYF. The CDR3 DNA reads TGTGCCAGCAGCCCACGGGGAGTTTCCCAAGAGACCCAGTACTTC.